These 31 T cell receptor beta chains were all obtained from the same sample, sequenced in a study of blood T cell repertoires in COVID-19. The method was immunoSEQ multiplex PCR; TCRdb's version includes in-frame clones alone and lacks a portion of them. Here the sample spans 250,000 to 350,000 clones, about 91% being singletons. The sequenced material came from peripheral blood. The source is a woman aged 25 to 39 who had recovered from COVID-19.

The chain joins TRBV2 to TRBJ2-4; D gene unclear. Germline lookup yields CDR1 SNHLY and CDR2 FYNNEI. This CDR3 has 13 amino acids. V dropped 3 bases and J dropped 8 bases, with 11 bases sitting between them. The CDR3 loop is CASSDRQSDIQYF. DNA for the CDR3: TGTGCCAGCAGTGACAGGCAGTCGGACATTCAGTACTTC.

The rearrangement links TRBV15 to TRBJ2-6; weak D call: TRBD2 (6 bases). The CDR3 covers 15 residues. Germline V gives CDR1 LNHNV, CDR2 YYDKDF (reference sequence). Trimming removed 6 bases from V and 0 bases from J, with 9 bases in between. CDR3 in DNA: TGTGCCACCAGAGGAGGGAGCTCTGGGGCCAACGTCCTGACTTTC. It specifies CATRGGSSGANVLTF.

This clone was seen a single time. The chain combines TRBV19 with TRBJ1-5; TRBD1 aligns across 10 bases. Germline CDR1 and CDR2: LNHDA and SQIVND (reference sequence). The CDR3 is 16 amino acids. J was trimmed by 9 bases and V by 4 bases; bases with no gene match: 12. The CDR3, as DNA: TGTGCCAGTAGTACTCCGGGACAGGGGAAAAGCCTGCCCCAGCATTTT. This codes for CASSTPGQGKSLPQHF.

The V gene is TRBV27, the J gene TRBJ2-1; D remains ambiguous. The CDR3 length is 14 residues. The germline gives CDR1 MNHEY, CDR2 SMNVEV (reference sequence). V lost 1 base, J lost 9 bases, and 13 bases lay in between. The CDR3 DNA sequence: TGTGCCAGCAGTTTATACGCAGACCCAGGTGAGCAGTTCTTC. Amino acids: CASSLYADPGEQFF.

This chain links TRBV5-6 with TRBJ2-1; a weak D match, TRBD1 (6 bases). V dropped 1 base and J dropped 4 bases, with 15 bases sitting between them. Germline loops: CDR1 SGHDT, CDR2 YYEEEE. There are 16 residues in the CDR3. The CDR3 here is CASSLFTPGQYNEQFF. The CDR3 DNA reads TGTGCCAGCAGCTTGTTTACCCCAGGACAGTACAATGAGCAGTTCTTC.

The chain joins TRBV19 to TRBJ2-7; unclear D gene. Trimming stripped 4 bases from V and 3 bases from J, with 10 bases between. This CDR3 has 13 residues. CDR1 is LNHDA, CDR2 SQIVND, per germline (reference sequence). The CDR3, as DNA: TGTGCCAGTAGTAACCCTCCCGGCTACGAGCAGTACTTC. It translates to CASSNPPGYEQYF.

This clone occurred once. This chain links TRBV28 with TRBJ1-1; D might be TRBD1 (5 bases). CDR1 and CDR2 from the germline V gene are MDHEN and SYDVKM. CDR3 length equals 16 residues. Trimming removed 4 bases at V and 5 bases at J, with 20 bases between. The CDR3 is CASSSRLGRGRTEAFF. As DNA, the CDR3 is TGTGCCAGCAGTTCCCGCCTAGGGCGGGGACGAACTGAAGCTTTCTTT. Combining the CDR3 with reference TRBV28 and TRBJ1-1 gives the whole variable domain DVKVTQSSRYLVKRTGEKVFLECVQDMDHENMFWYRQDPGLGLRLIYFSYDVKMKEKGDIPEGYSVSREKKERFSLILESASTNQTSMYLCASSSRLGRGRTEAFFGQGTRLTVV.

CDR3 DNA: TGTGCCAGCAGCCTTATAGACAGGGATAATGGCTACACCTTC. Its translation: CASSLIDRDNGYTF. The chain is built from TRBV6-5 and TRBJ1-2, with 7 nucleotides matching TRBD1. Looked up from germline, CDR1 is MNHEY and CDR2 is SVGAGI. Trimming cost V 6 bases and J 6 bases; bases outside gene matches: 10. The CDR3 consists of 14 residues.

This sequence joins TRBV28 and TRBJ2-5, with 9 bases fitting TRBD1. This CDR3 has 15 amino acids. J lost 5 bases, V lost 6 bases, and 10 bases had no gene match. Germline assignment: CDR1 MDHEN and CDR2 SYDVKM. The CDR3 loop is CASSLPGQGSETQYF. DNA of the CDR3: TGTGCCAGCAGCCTTCCGGGACAGGGTTCTGAGACCCAGTACTTC.

Remarks on this clone: Different DNA sequences within this sample yield the same CDR3. The chain joins TRBV19 to TRBJ1-2, with D possibly TRBD1 on 5 matching bases. Trimming cost V 3 bases and J 4 bases, with 9 bases left between them. The germline CDR1 and CDR2 sequences are LNHDA and SQIVND (reference sequence). There are 13 residues in the CDR3. CDR3: CASSIPGSYGYTF. CDR3 DNA sequence: TGTGCCAGTAGTATTCCAGGGTCCTATGGCTACACCTTC.

This rearrangement joins TRBV7-2 to TRBJ1-5; unclear D gene. The CDR3 is 16 residues long. Germline CDR1 is SGHTA and CDR2 is FQGNSA. V shed 1 base and J shed 7 bases, with 17 bases lying between them. In DNA form, the CDR3 reads TGTGCCAGCAGCTTAGTGTCGGACCTTTCGGGGCAGCCCCAGCATTTT. As protein: CASSLVSDLSGQPQHF. The entire variable domain, with the rest obtained from reference TRBV7-2 and TRBJ1-5, is as follows: GAGVSQSPSNKVTEKGKDVELRCDPISGHTALYWYRQSLGQGLEFLIYFQGNSAPDKSGLPSDRFSAERTGGSVSTLTIQRTQQEDSAVYLCASSLVSDLSGQPQHFGDGTRLSIL.

This chain links TRBV15 with TRBJ1-5; D is possibly TRBD1 (6 bases). From germline, CDR1 is LNHNV and CDR2 YYDKDF (reference sequence). CDR3 length: 14 amino acids. V lost 4 bases and J lost 5, with 12 bases in between. CDR3 in amino acids: CATSMTGPHQPQHF. DNA of the CDR3: TGTGCCACCAGCATGACAGGTCCCCATCAGCCCCAGCATTTT.

The chain joins TRBV7-2 to TRBJ2-1; possibly TRBD2 for D (5 bases). The V end lost 5 bases, the J end lost 5 bases, and 13 bases lay between the germline ends. The CDR3 covers 14 residues. From germline, CDR1 is SGHTA and CDR2 FQGNSA. Written as DNA, the CDR3 is TGTGCCAGCAGCCCGGGGAATTTGAACAATGAGCAGTTCTTC. Its protein product is CASSPGNLNNEQFF.

This rearrangement joins TRBV7-9 to TRBJ1-2; D is possibly TRBD1 (6 bases). This CDR3 has 15 residues. In germline, CDR1 is SEHNR, CDR2 FQNEAQ (reference sequence). The V end lost 2 bases, the J end lost 5 bases, and 15 bases lay between the germline ends. The CDR3 protein is CASSLSGLQGYGYTF. CDR3 bases: TGTGCCAGCAGCTTATCTGGCCTCCAGGGGTATGGCTACACCTTC. The full variable domain, with the rest looked up from reference TRBV7-9 and TRBJ1-2, is DTGVSQNPRHKITKRGQNVTFRCDPISEHNRLYWYRQTLGQGPEFLTYFQNEAQLEKSRLLSDRFSAERPKGSFSTLEIQRTEQGDSAMYLCASSLSGLQGYGYTFGSGTRLTVV.

The chain employs TRBV7-8 and TRBJ2-3; D may be TRBD1 (6 bases). There are 20 residues in the CDR3. V lost 0 bases, J lost 3 bases, and 25 bases lay in between. Per germline, CDR1 SGHVS and CDR2 FQNEAQ. The CDR3 sequence is CASSLAGASIELIGTDTQYF. CDR3 DNA sequence: TGTGCCAGCAGCTTAGCGGGGGCCTCTATTGAGCTAATTGGGACAGATACGCAGTATTTT.

V usage is TRBV5-1 and J usage is TRBJ1-3; D might be TRBD1 (5 bases). Germline CDR1 reads SGHRS; CDR2 reads YFSETQ. The CDR3 contains 14 residues. Trimming stripped 4 bases from V and 4 bases from J, with 12 bases between. The CDR3 is CASSAGTKGNTIYF. Written as DNA, the CDR3 is TGCGCCAGCAGCGCGGGGACTAAGGGAAACACCATATATTTT.

V usage is TRBV29-1 and J usage is TRBJ1-5; a weak D match, TRBD1 (5 bases). This CDR3 has 17 amino acids. Germline V gene lookup returns CDR1 SQVTM and CDR2 ANQGSEA. Trimming stripped 1 base from V and 4 bases from J, with 20 bases between. The CDR3, as DNA: TGCAGCGTTGAAGGGACAAATTCCCCCGGCAGTAATCAGCCCCAGCATTTT. Translation gives CSVEGTNSPGSNQPQHF.

In this sample, this clone turned up once. J is TRBJ1-1 and V is TRBV4-1; weak D call: TRBD1 (6 bases). The CDR3 covers 16 residues. V lost 0 bases, J lost 1 base, and 12 bases lay in between. The V gene's germline CDR1 is MGHRA and CDR2 YSYEKL. The DNA of the CDR3 is TGCGCCAGCAGCCAAGATACAGGGCTGAGGAACACTGAAGCTTTCTTT. It encodes CASSQDTGLRNTEAFF.

V is TRBV6-5 and J is TRBJ2-3; 7 bases map to TRBD1. The CDR3 contains 12 residues. Germline CDR1 MNHEY, CDR2 SVGAGI. Trimming cost V 6 bases and J 9 bases; bases outside gene matches: 6. The CDR3 reads CASSLLQGTQYF. In DNA form, the CDR3 reads TGTGCCAGCAGCCTTTTACAGGGGACGCAGTATTTT.

The rearrangement joins TRBV10-3 to TRBJ1-2; possibly TRBD1 for D (6 bases). Germline V gene data show CDR1 as ENHRY and CDR2 as SYGVKD. CDR3 length: 14 residues. With 4 bases removed from V and 3 bases from J, the gap between germline ends came to 12 bases. The CDR3, as DNA: TGTGCCATCAGTGCGACGACAGGCGACTATGGCTACACCTTC. Residues: CAISATTGDYGYTF.

This clone turned up a few times. This chain joins TRBV7-2 and TRBJ1-1, with D possibly being TRBD1 (5 bases). This CDR3 is built from 15 residues. Germline V CDR1 and CDR2: SGHTA, FQGNSA. Trimming removed 2 bases from V and 1 base from J, with 11 bases in between. CDR3: CASSLWAGQNTEAFF. The CDR3 DNA is TGTGCCAGCAGCTTATGGGCAGGGCAGAACACTGAAGCTTTCTTT. Full variable domain (missing parts from reference TRBV7-2 and TRBJ1-1): GAGVSQSPSNKVTEKGKDVELRCDPISGHTALYWYRQSLGQGLEFLIYFQGNSAPDKSGLPSDRFSAERTGGSVSTLTIQRTQQEDSAVYLCASSLWAGQNTEAFFGQGTRLTVV.

The J gene is TRBJ2-5, the V gene TRBV9; 11 nucleotides line up with TRBD2. The germline gives CDR1 SGDLS, CDR2 YYNGEE. This CDR3 contains 17 residues. After removal of 0 bases from V and 5 bases from J, the junction contained 9 bases not matched to a gene. CDR3 protein: CASSVEVAGGPGETQYF. The CDR3 DNA follows: TGTGCCAGCAGCGTAGAAGTAGCGGGGGGGCCAGGGGAGACCCAGTACTTC.

This rearrangement joins TRBV6-6 to TRBJ1-5; maybe TRBD1 (6 bases). Germline values: CDR1 MNHNY, CDR2 SVGAGI (reference sequence). The CDR3 spans 17 residues. Trimming cost V 5 bases and J 0 bases, with 17 bases left between them. CDR3 sequence (DNA): TGTGCCAGCAGTCTAACGACAGGCAACTTTAGCAATCAGCCCCAGCATTTT. Its translation is CASSLTTGNFSNQPQHF.

The V and J genes are TRBV6-1 and TRBJ1-5, with D perhaps matching TRBD1 (6 bases). V lost 3 bases and J lost 5, with 14 bases in between. The CDR3 contains 15 residues. CDR1 is MNHNS and CDR2 is SASEGT in the germline V gene. The CDR3 protein is CASSEQDSVHQPQHF. CDR3 sequence (DNA): TGTGCCAGCAGTGAGCAGGACAGTGTCCATCAGCCCCAGCATTTT.

V is TRBV4-2 and J is TRBJ2-1, with 10 positions matching TRBD2. With 1 base clipped from V and 3 bases from J, the junction kept 9 bases outside the gene matches. The V gene's germline CDR1 is LGHNA and CDR2 YNFKEQ. The CDR3 loop spans 18 amino acids. For the CDR3, the DNA is TGTGCCAGCAGCCAAGGGTACAAGCGGGGGGGCATCTACAATGAGCAGTTCTTC. It codes for CASSQGYKRGGIYNEQFF.

This sequence joins TRBV2 and TRBJ2-2; 9 bases fit TRBD2. The CDR3 spans 17 residues. With 6 bases clipped from V and 3 bases from J, the junction kept 11 bases outside the gene matches. CDR1 and CDR2 (germline): SNHLY, FYNNEI. In DNA form, the CDR3 reads TGTGCCAGCAGCACCTTCAGGCGGGGGGGCGACACCGGGGAGCTGTTTTTT. The encoded protein is CASSTFRRGGDTGELFF.

This chain connects TRBV28 to TRBJ1-5; D unresolved. Germline V CDR1 and CDR2: MDHEN, SYDVKM. The CDR3 length is 14 residues. Trimming left V 6 bases short and J 1 base short, with 10 bases between. For the CDR3, the DNA is TGTGCCAGCAGCTCTCGGTTAAGCAATCAGCCCCAGCATTTT. Translation: CASSSRLSNQPQHF.

J is TRBJ2-5 and V is TRBV5-1; 11 bases align to TRBD2. Germline-derived CDR1 and CDR2 are SGHRS and YFSETQ. The V segment lost 0 bases and the J segment 6 bases; nucleotides outside the gene matches: 7. This CDR3 region has 16 residues. CDR3 region: CASSLELAGVLKTQYF. The CDR3 nucleotides read TGCGCCAGCAGCTTGGAACTAGCGGGGGTCCTGAAGACCCAGTACTTC.

V and J are TRBV9 and TRBJ2-7; TRBD1 aligns across 7 bases. Germline V gene sequence: CDR1 SGDLS, CDR2 YYNGEE. The CDR3 is 15 residues long. V lost 6 bases to trimming and J lost 0 bases; unmatched junction nucleotides: 9. CDR3 DNA: TGTGCCAGCAACCGACAGGGCAAGAGCTCCTACGAGCAGTACTTC. As protein: CASNRQGKSSYEQYF.

The chain recombines TRBV15 with TRBJ1-5; 8 nucleotides line up with TRBD1. The CDR3 covers 15 residues. Germline values: CDR1 LNHNV, CDR2 YYDKDF (reference sequence). V shed 5 bases and J 4 bases; nucleotides not matched to a gene: 7. CDR3 amino acids: CATSPTGEGNQPQHF. The CDR3 DNA is TGTGCCACCAGCCCGACAGGGGAAGGGAATCAGCCCCAGCATTTT.

This clone was recorded a few times. The rearrangement links TRBV6-5 to TRBJ2-7, with a tentative D call TRBD1 (5 bases). The CDR3 has 14 amino acids. The ends were cut back, 3 bases at V and 5 bases at J, with 14 bases in the middle. Germline assignment: CDR1 MNHEY and CDR2 SVGAGI. The CDR3 region has the DNA TGTGCCAGCAGTTATTCCCCTGACAGCCACGAGCAGTACTTC. It specifies CASSYSPDSHEQYF.